This TCR beta chain is drawn from a study of Graves' ophthalmopathy and Graves' hyperthyroidism (dated by TCRdb to 2016 to 2018). In the study overall: Peripheral blood samples were taken at the time of initial diagnosis, before any treatment was given. In total, 135 blood samples were TCR-sequenced: 40 to 45 ophthalmopathy, under 85 hyperthyroidism and some 17 hyperthyroidism-to-ophthalmopathy patients. Following sample collection, hyperthyroidism patients were given methimazole at a starting dose of 30 mg daily, and ophthalmopathy patients were given high-dose intravenous methylprednisolone. To explore V-J signatures that distinguish ophthalmopathy from hyperthyroidism, a discovery set of about a hundred patients was enrolled, made up of 43 with ophthalmopathy and fewer than 60 with stable hyperthyroidism. An independent validation cohort was composed of 18 to 20 hyperthyroidism patients and approximately 15 patients who later progressed from hyperthyroidism to ophthalmopathy. The roughly 99 discovery patients were divided at random into training and test sets in a 7:3 ratio. In over 5 hyperthyroidism patients, the T-cell repertoires found in thyroid tissue were compared with those found in blood. To tell Graves' ophthalmopathy apart from Graves' hyperthyroidism, and to predict which patients would progress to ophthalmopathy, the study relied on TCR beta repertoire signatures. General study outcomes and caveats: In validation, the model predicted ophthalmopathy progression with about 64% sensitivity and 72% to 80% specificity; about a dozen predicted patients were CT-confirmed with GO in a median of approximately six months. No statistical method was used to predetermine the sample size, and group allocation was not hidden from the investigators. In cross-validation, the 13-signature model distinguished ophthalmopathy from stable hyperthyroidism with approximately 88% sensitivity and roughly 81% specificity, and in the test set the corresponding values were around 80% and 75%. Most of the expanded thyroid clonotypes with a frequency above 0.001 were also detected in blood, and it was suggested that the thyroid immune response may be reflected by blood repertoires.

TCR beta CDR3 regions were amplified from RNA transcripts for repertoire sequencing. HTBI primers and the Qiagen OneStep RT-PCR kit were used in a first-round RT-PCR, which was followed by a second-round multiplex PCR, size selection and purification. Libraries were sequenced on an Illumina HiSeq2000 using paired-end 100 bp reads. Under the source paper's analysis protocol: SOAPnuke was used to process the reads, removing any read that contained adapters or uncalled bases, had a mean Phred below 15, or lacked an exact match to the constant primer or identifier. COPE v1.2.5 was used to merge the high-quality paired reads. Unique nucleotide sequences were defined as clonotypes and aligned to IMGT TRB V, D and J references using MiTCR v1.1. Analysis was restricted to V-J combinations with a frequency above 0.0001, which covered roughly 99% of repertoires. For each V-J combination, a TCR clonal expansion and chaos score was defined as the ratio of F50 clonal expansion to chaos observed in the TCRdist matrix. Features were reduced by Welch's t-statistics and random forest to around 13 V-J combinations, which fed a naive Bayes classifier. The Morisita-Horn index was used to measure how similar the thyroid and blood repertoires were. TCRdb reprocessed the public reads (quality trimming at Q25 with fastp, clone calling with MiXCR) and kept in-frame beta chains. Each CDR3 protein appears once, grouped with its most common genes and DNA. None of the V and J calls come from the authors' own analysis; TCRdb made them. For this sample there are about 620,000 distinct CDR3 sequences; roughly 20% appear just once. The ten largest clones take up roughly 6.9% of the sample.

A patient counted as having stable hyperthyroidism if there was no progression to ophthalmopathy within 18 months of follow-up. The hyperthyroidism patients were 18 to 65 years old and newly diagnosed, with a disease duration of less than 2 months. Patients were excluded if they had other autoimmune diseases, uncontrolled infections, pregnancy or lactation. Diagnosis was based on clinical symptoms, serum thyroxine, TRAb, thyroid ultrasound and orbital computed tomography. Ficoll-Paque density gradient centrifugation was used to isolate PBMCs from around 9.1 ml of fresh peripheral blood. Trizol reagent was used to extract the total RNA, and its quality was then checked on an Agilent 2100 Bioanalyzer. Concerning this clonotype: Its specific antigen is unknown. A junction end diverges from the germline sequence, so it may reflect a read error.

The germline V gene yields SGHRS for CDR1 and YFSETQ for CDR2. There are 15 amino acids in the CDR3, from cysteine to phenylalanine inclusive. The retained sequence is limited to the CDR3, 45 bases, with the frame set at the first base. The sequence derives from a woman aged 18-29 years with stable Graves' hyperthyroidism. Some clones in this sample may be carry-over from other donors' samples. Donor details come from another sample of the same person, matched by shared clones. The chain uses TRBV5-1 and TRBJ1-2, and 7 junctional nucleotides match TRBD1. Sequencing was performed on peripheral blood. The DNA is as follows: TGCGCCAGCAGCTTGGGGGACAGTTCTACCTATGGCTTCACCTTC. Its protein is CASSLGDSSTYGFTF.